This entry lists 27 T cell receptor beta chains sequenced from one sample in a study of blood T cell repertoires in COVID-19. Clones were read by immunoSEQ multiplex PCR, and TCRdb kept only the in-frame ones, dropping some. The sample has roughly 64,000 clones, 70% to 90% seen once. Sequencing was done on a sample of peripheral blood. The receptor set was obtained from a man aged 35 to 55 with acute or convalescent COVID-19.

This rearrangement joins TRBV4-1 to TRBJ2-2, with a weak D call TRBD2 (6 bases). The CDR3 is made up of 15 amino acids. V was shortened by 2 bases and J by 7 bases, with 14 bases between the two germline ends. Germline CDR1 is MGHRA and CDR2 is YSYEKL. CDR3 residues: CASSQRRGGNGELFF. In DNA form, the CDR3 reads TGCGCCAGCAGCCAACGGAGGGGCGGGAACGGGGAGCTGTTTTTT.

The chain is built from TRBV29-1 and TRBJ2-5; 8 bases agree with TRBD2. V trimming: 6 bases; J trimming: 4 bases; junction bases outside the gene matches: 10. The CDR3 loop spans 14 amino acids. Looked up from germline, CDR1 is SQVTM and CDR2 is ANQGSEA. CDR3 region: CSVLAGWGSETQYF. The CDR3 bases are TGCAGCGTCTTAGCGGGGTGGGGGTCAGAGACCCAGTACTTC.

The genes are TRBV6-5 and TRBJ1-6; D call uncertain. This CDR3 has 16 amino acids. The V gene lost 0 bases and the J gene lost 6 bases, with 12 bases spanning the gap. From germline, CDR1 is MNHEY and CDR2 SVGAGI. In DNA, the CDR3 is TGTGCCAGCAGTTACTCTCCGGGCCGGGGTAATTCACCCCTCCACTTT. Translation: CASSYSPGRGNSPLHF.

The chain joins TRBV9 to TRBJ1-5; D is perhaps TRBD1 (6 bases). Trimming removed 5 bases at V and 3 bases at J, with 18 bases between. Germline V lookup: CDR1 SGDLS, CDR2 YYNGEE. This CDR3 spans 16 amino acids. CDR3 nucleotide sequence: TGTGCCAGCAGTCGGACAGCCGTCAGAAACAATCAGCCCCAGCATTTT. Translation: CASSRTAVRNNQPQHF.

This sequence joins TRBV11-3 and TRBJ1-3; 7 bases are a match to TRBD1. The CDR3 loop spans 16 amino acids. Per germline, CDR1 SGHNT and CDR2 YENEEA. The V and J ends lost 3 bases and 0 bases, in that order; junction bases with no gene match: 5. This chain's CDR3 is CASSFTTGISGNTIYF. CDR3 DNA: TGTGCCAGCAGCTTTACGACAGGGATCTCTGGAAACACCATATATTTT. The full variable domain, completed using reference TRBV11-3 and TRBJ1-3, is EAGVVQSPRYKIIEKKQPVAFWCNPISGHNTLYWYLQNLGQGPELLIRYENEEAVDDSQLPKDRFSAERLKGVDSTLKIQPAELGDSAVYLCASSFTTGISGNTIYFGEGSWLTVV.

J is TRBJ1-2 and V is TRBV29-1; 10 bases agree with TRBD1. The ends lost 0 bases at V and 2 bases at J; junction bases unmatched: 6. CDR1 and CDR2 (germline): SQVTM, ANQGSEA. The CDR3 spans 16 residues. The DNA of the CDR3 is TGCAGCGTTGAAGATGGGAGACAGGGGGCGAACTATGGCTACACCTTC. Translation gives CSVEDGRQGANYGYTF.

This chain uses TRBV4-1 with TRBJ2-1; possible D gene TRBD1, 6 bases. The CDR3 sequence is 16 residues long. V shed 1 base and J shed 0 bases, with 10 bases lying between them. CDR1 and CDR2 (germline): MGHRA, YSYEKL. The CDR3 reads CASSQGRGSSYNEQFF. The CDR3 bases are TGCGCCAGCAGCCAAGGTAGGGGGAGCTCCTACAATGAGCAGTTCTTC.

The J gene is TRBJ1-5, the V gene TRBV6-5, with TRBD1 matching 7 bases. The CDR3 is 14 residues long. V trimming: 8 bases; J trimming: 4 bases; junction bases outside the gene matches: 8. CDR1 MNHEY and CDR2 SVGAGI come from the germline V gene. CDR3: CASASGQTNQPQHF. CDR3 DNA: TGTGCCAGCGCGTCGGGACAGACGAATCAGCCCCAGCATTTT.

The rearrangement joins TRBV24-1 to TRBJ1-2; 9 nucleotides match TRBD1. Germline values: CDR1 KGHDR, CDR2 SFDVKD. The CDR3 spans 12 residues. J was trimmed by 13 bases and V by 7 bases; bases with no gene match: 9. The CDR3 loop reads CATSGDRDLPTF. The DNA of the CDR3 is TGTGCCACCAGCGGGGACAGGGACCTTCCCACCTTC.

This chain uses TRBV20-1 with TRBJ1-5, with TRBD1 identical over 7 bases. The V gene's germline CDR1 is DFQATT and CDR2 SNEGSKA (reference sequence). This CDR3 is built from 13 residues. V lost 3 bases and J lost 6; bases outside the gene matches: 5. Here the CDR3 reads CSASTGESQPQHF. The CDR3 DNA follows: TGCAGTGCTAGTACAGGGGAAAGTCAGCCCCAGCATTTT.

The chain links TRBV19 to TRBJ2-3; perhaps TRBD2 as D (7 bases). Trimming removed 4 bases from V and 6 bases from J, with 14 bases in between. Per the germline V gene, CDR1 is LNHDA and CDR2 is SQIVND (reference sequence). The CDR3 has 14 amino acids. The CDR3 here is CASSKGGGSDTQYF. CDR3 sequence (DNA): TGTGCCAGTAGTAAGGGGGGAGGGTCTGATACGCAGTATTTT.

V gene TRBV2 combines with J gene TRBJ1-1, with 9 positions matching TRBD1. This CDR3 is 15 amino acids long. In germline, CDR1 is SNHLY, CDR2 FYNNEI. With V trimmed by 6 bases and J by 4 bases, 9 bases remained unmatched. CDR3 protein: CASSSGTGSSTEAFF. DNA for the CDR3: TGTGCCAGCAGCTCCGGGACAGGGAGTTCCACTGAAGCTTTCTTT.

The chain is built from TRBV5-1 and TRBJ1-1; perhaps TRBD1 as D (5 bases). CDR1 SGHRS and CDR2 YFSETQ come from the germline V gene. Deletions cut 6 bases from V and 5 bases from J, with 23 bases between. The CDR3 contains 16 residues. The CDR3 region has the DNA TGCGCCAGCAACAAGGGGATGGGAGGGTTAGTGACTGAAGCTTTCTTT. Amino acid sequence: CASNKGMGGLVTEAFF.

On this clone itself: At one boundary the junction diverges from the germline segment, which might be a read error. The J gene is TRBJ1-1, the V gene TRBV7-2; unclear D gene. Per the germline V gene, CDR1 is SGHTA and CDR2 is FQGNSA. This CDR3 spans 14 amino acids. The CDR3 DNA reads TGTGCCAGCAGCTTAGTAGGAGGGAACATTGAAGCTTTCTTT. Translation gives CASSLVGGNIEAFF.

This clone was picked up one time. This chain's CDR3 is CASFMTPPSNSPLHF. The DNA of the CDR3 is TGTGCCAGCTTTATGACACCACCGAGTAATTCACCCCTCCACTTT. The chain couples TRBV21-1 to TRBJ1-6; the table names TRBD1, a call not compared with the DNA. TRBV21-1 is assigned pseudogene status. The CDR3 consists of 15 residues.

The rearrangement uses TRBV7-9 and TRBJ1-5, with TRBD1 matching over 8 bases. Per the germline V gene, CDR1 is SEHNR and CDR2 is FQNEAQ (reference sequence). The ends lost 3 bases at V and 5 bases at J; junction bases unmatched: 12. The CDR3 is 17 amino acids. For the CDR3, the DNA is TGTGCCAGCAGCTTTTCCCTACGACAGGGGCCCCATCAGCCCCAGCATTTT. Translated: CASSFSLRQGPHQPQHF.

The chain carries TRBV11-3 and TRBJ2-7, with no clear D. This CDR3 is 13 amino acids long. V lost 2 bases and J lost 4, with 9 bases in between. Germline V CDR1 and CDR2: SGHNT, YENEEA. This CDR3 is CASSLSPPYEQYF. The CDR3 nucleotides read TGTGCCAGCAGCTTATCCCCCCCATACGAGCAGTACTTC.

The chain recombines TRBV9 with TRBJ2-1, with a weak D call TRBD1 (5 bases). There are 14 residues in the CDR3. Per germline, CDR1 SGDLS and CDR2 YYNGEE. Trimming removed 4 bases at V and 7 bases at J, with 15 bases between. CDR3 region: CASSPDAGSNEQFF. As DNA, the CDR3 is TGTGCCAGCAGCCCAGATGCAGGGTCGAATGAGCAGTTCTTC.

The chain employs TRBV11-2 and TRBJ1-1; TRBD1 is a possible D gene (6 bases). Deletions cut 3 bases from V and 8 bases from J, with 13 bases between. CDR3 length: 13 amino acids. The germline V gene encodes CDR1 SGHAT and CDR2 FQNNGV. The CDR3 here is CASSFTRGGEAFF. CDR3 in DNA: TGTGCCAGCAGCTTTACTCGCGGGGGCGAAGCTTTCTTT.

This clone came up once. The chain has TRBV11-3 and TRBJ1-1; D might be TRBD1 (6 bases). CDR3 length: 13 residues. The germline V gene encodes CDR1 SGHNT and CDR2 YENEEA. Trimming pared 6 bases from V and 0 bases from J, leaving 8 bases between. Here the CDR3 reads CASSWTVNTEAFF. The CDR3, as DNA: TGTGCCAGCAGTTGGACAGTGAACACTGAAGCTTTCTTT. The entire variable domain, with the rest obtained from reference TRBV11-3 and TRBJ1-1, is as follows: EAGVVQSPRYKIIEKKQPVAFWCNPISGHNTLYWYLQNLGQGPELLIRYENEEAVDDSQLPKDRFSAERLKGVDSTLKIQPAELGDSAVYLCASSWTVNTEAFFGQGTRLTVV.

The rearrangement joins TRBV21-1 to TRBJ1-5. TRBV21-1 is noted as a pseudogene. The CDR3 loop spans 15 amino acids. The CDR3 nucleotides are TGTGCCAGCAGCCGAAAGGGGAGGGTGGGTCAGCCCCAGCATTTT. Its protein is CASSRKGRVGQPQHF.

The chain combines TRBV2 with TRBJ1-2, with no clear D. Germline CDR1 reads SNHLY; CDR2 reads FYNNEI. The CDR3 loop spans 14 amino acids. Trimming removed 5 bases at V and 7 bases at J, with 17 bases between. The CDR3, as DNA: TGTGCCAGCAGTATCTACGAGCGCGGTGGTGGCTACACCTTC. Amino acid sequence: CASSIYERGGGYTF.

The chain employs TRBV7-9 and TRBJ1-2; D is undetermined. This CDR3 is 15 amino acids long. The germline V and J ends were trimmed by 1 base and 5 bases, with 14 bases remaining between them. Germline CDR1 is SEHNR and CDR2 is FQNEAQ (reference sequence). CDR3 nucleotides: TGTGCCAGCAGCTTAGTTGGGCCAGCCTCATATGGCTACACCTTC. Translation: CASSLVGPASYGYTF.

The chain is built from TRBV11-3 and TRBJ1-2; D unclear. The CDR3 length is 14 residues. Germline V gene sequence: CDR1 SGHNT, CDR2 YENEEA. Trimming stripped 8 bases from V and 4 bases from J, with 17 bases between. The CDR3 nucleotides read TGTGCCAGCTCCGCCCGGGGAGAAATCTATGGCTACACCTTC. It specifies CASSARGEIYGYTF.

The chain uses TRBV19 and TRBJ2-5, with 9 positions matching TRBD1. The CDR3 spans 16 residues. Germline V gene lookup returns CDR1 LNHDA and CDR2 SQIVND (reference sequence). V trimming: 8 bases; J trimming: 0 bases; junction bases outside the gene matches: 10. CDR3: CASPPGGQGDQETQYF. DNA for the CDR3: TGTGCCAGTCCCCCTGGGGGACAGGGAGACCAAGAGACCCAGTACTTC. The full variable domain, rest sourced from reference TRBV19 and TRBJ2-5, is DGGITQSPKYLFRKEGQNVTLSCEQNLNHDAMYWYRQDPGQGLRLIYYSQIVNDFQKGDIAEGYSVSREKKESFPLTVTSAQKNPTAFYLCASPPGGQGDQETQYFGPGTRLLVL.

This clone was seen once. For the CDR3, the DNA is TGTGCCAGCAGTGAAGACGATAGCTCCTACAATGAGCAGTTCTTC. It translates to CASSEDDSSYNEQFF. V gene TRBV6-1 combines with J gene TRBJ2-1, with D unclear. Germline CDR1 reads MNHNS; CDR2 reads SASEGT. Trimming cost V 1 base and J 0 bases, with 7 bases left between them. This CDR3 contains 15 residues.

This clone was seen only a few times. The chain is built from TRBV19 and TRBJ1-5; 10 bases agree with TRBD1. V lost 10 bases and J lost 7; bases outside the gene matches: 10. The germline CDR1 and CDR2 sequences are LNHDA and SQIVND (reference sequence). The CDR3 totals 14 residues. This chain's CDR3 is CAISDRGHQQPQHF. The CDR3 DNA reads as TGTGCCATTTCTGACAGGGGGCATCAGCAGCCCCAGCATTTT.